The entry below gives a single T cell receptor beta chain sequence along with its context. What it binds is not known. This CDR3 is also generated by other DNA sequences in the sample. The sample originates from a study of shared clonotypes between healthy human individuals. Deep-level assay runs were performed. Clones were sequenced by immunoSEQ multiplex PCR, and TCRdb holds only the in-frame ones, with some missing. The table includes 600,000 to 700,000 clones, less than 80% detected once. Study-level findings and limits: It was only blood that was sampled, and tissue repertoires likely differ. Naive subsets typically showed greater estimated richness than memory subsets.

The donors were adults (healthy and HIV-negative) with no recent acute infections or vaccinations. Looked up from germline, CDR1 is MGHRA and CDR2 is YSYEKL. The trim removed 1 base at V and 0 bases at J, leaving 3 bases unmatched. The CDR3 spans 16 residues. The clonotype originates from a woman younger than 45 in good health. The specimen sequenced was memory CD4+ T cells sorted from blood. The subset is: CD45RA-negative fraction. The chain links TRBV4-1 to TRBJ1-3; 7 nucleotides match TRBD1. This chain's CDR3 is CASSQGGTASGNTIYF. The CDR3 DNA reads TGCGCCAGCAGCCAAGGCGGGACAGCCTCTGGAAACACCATATATTTT.